The 23 T cell receptor beta chains presented below share a single source sample, sequenced in a study of T cell repertoires in cytomegalovirus infection. One entry per CDR3 protein results from TCRdb running MiXCR on the reads. The sample includes roughly 180,000 distinct CDR3 sequences, approximately 30% of them seen just once. Sequenced input: PBMCs. The origin of the receptors is a human donor in good health (CMV status not recorded). Some clones in this sample may be carry-over from other donors' samples.

This clonotype appeared a few times. The chain has TRBV5-4 and TRBJ1-2, with D perhaps TRBD1 (6 bases). The CDR3 covers 15 residues. V was shortened by 3 bases and J by 6 bases, with 18 bases between the two germline ends. CDR1 is SGHNT, CDR2 YYREEE, per germline (reference sequence). As DNA, the CDR3 is TGTGCCAGCAGCTCACGACAGGCCCTTTATGATGGCTACACCTTC. It is translated as CASSSRQALYDGYTF.

This clonotype has a handful of counts. The chain has TRBV19 and TRBJ2-3; tentatively, D is TRBD1 or TRBD2 (5 bases each). The length of the CDR3 is 15 residues. Trimming shortened V by 3 bases and J by 2 bases, and 12 bases separated the two germline ends. CDR1 and CDR2 (germline): LNHDA, SQIVND (reference sequence). The CDR3 DNA reads TGTGCCAGTAGTATTGGGACCCGGACCACAGATACGCAGTATTTT. Translated, it gives CASSIGTRTTDTQYF.

This sequence joins TRBV12-5 and TRBJ1-5; no reliable D call. The CDR3 sequence is 14 residues long. Trimming pared 4 bases from V and 2 bases from J, leaving 9 bases between. Germline V gives CDR1 LGHNT, CDR2 FRNRAP. CDR3 DNA: TGTGCTAGTGGTTCCGACTGGGGCAATCAGCCCCAGCATTTT. This translates into CASGSDWGNQPQHF.

The chain uses TRBV12-3 or TRBV12-4 and TRBJ2-3, with D perhaps TRBD1 or TRBD2 (5 bases each). The CDR3 totals 15 residues. Trimming took off 6 bases at V and 4 bases at J, with 17 bases between the two ends. The CDR3 region has the DNA TGTGCCAGCAGCCAACGCCTTATGGGGGCAGATACGCAGTATTTT. Residues: CASSQRLMGADTQYF.

This clonotype turned up a few times. The genes are TRBV6-2 or TRBV6-3 and TRBJ1-1; tentatively, D is TRBD1 (6 bases). V was cut by 7 bases and J by 5 bases, with 20 bases left in between. Germline CDR1 and CDR2: MNHEY and SVGEGT. This CDR3 is 15 amino acids long. CDR3 sequence: CASIQARGLGTEAFF. CDR3 nucleotides: TGTGCCAGCATCCAGGCCCGGGGGCTTGGAACTGAAGCTTTCTTT.

This clonotype was detected many times. This chain uses TRBV28 with TRBJ1-2; D is perhaps TRBD1 (5 bases). This CDR3 contains 13 residues. The germline V gene has CDR1 MDHEN and CDR2 SYDVKM. Trimming shortened V by 7 bases and J by 3 bases, and 12 bases separated the two germline ends. The CDR3 DNA reads TGTGCCAGCACAACCGGGACCGACTATGGCTACACCTTC. Translation: CASTTGTDYGYTF.

This clonotype was observed a few times. The chain combines TRBV7-3 with TRBJ2-5, with D perhaps matching TRBD2 (6 bases). The CDR3 has 13 amino acids. V was shortened by 4 bases and J by 5 bases, with 11 bases between the two germline ends. CDR1 is SGHTA, CDR2 FQGTGA, per germline. The CDR3 coding sequence is TGTGCCAGCAGCTCGACTAGTCGGGAGACCCAGTACTTC. Encoded protein: CASSSTSRETQYF.

A few counts support this clonotype. This chain links TRBV7-9 with TRBJ2-6; D is tentatively TRBD1 or TRBD2 (5 bases each). The CDR3 sequence is 17 residues long. The germline gives CDR1 SEHNR, CDR2 FQNEAQ (reference sequence). V was shortened by 5 bases and J by 0 bases, with 14 bases between the two germline ends. CDR3 amino acids: CASSPGPQYSGANVLTF. In DNA form, the CDR3 reads TGTGCCAGCAGCCCGGGACCGCAATACTCTGGGGCCAACGTCCTGACTTTC. Variable domain in full (rest from reference TRBV7-9 and TRBJ2-6): DTGVSQNPRHKITKRGQNVTFRCDPISEHNRLYWYRQTLGQGPEFLTYFQNEAQLEKSRLLSDRFSAERPKGSFSTLEIQRTEQGDSAMYLCASSPGPQYSGANVLTFGAGSRLTVL.

The V and J genes are TRBV27 and TRBJ1-2, with D possibly matching TRBD1 (5 bases). V lost 5 bases to trimming and J lost 1 base, with 17 bases between them. Germline V gene data show CDR1 as MNHEY and CDR2 as SMNVEV (reference sequence). This CDR3 spans 16 amino acids. For the CDR3, the DNA is TGTGCCAGCAGTCTCGACAGTAATTCTTTTAACTATGGCTACACCTTC. Its protein product is CASSLDSNSFNYGYTF.

This clonotype was seen a handful of times. The chain uses TRBV6-6 and TRBJ1-4; D remains unclear. The J call is uncertain, as TRBJ2-2 better fits the DNA end. The germline V gene encodes CDR1 MNHNY and CDR2 SVGAGI (reference sequence). The CDR3 is 12 residues long. The chain's CDR3 is CASSHATGELFF. DNA of the CDR3: TGTGCCAGCAGCCACGCCACAGGGGAGCTGTTTTTT.

This clonotype was seen only a few times. The germline gene is not matched at one end of the junction; a read error may be the cause. The chain recombines TRBV7-7 with TRBJ2-1; the match to TRBD2 covers 10 bases. CDR1 and CDR2 (germline): SSHAT, FNYEAQ (reference sequence). The CDR3 is made up of 15 amino acids. The CDR3 region has the DNA TGTGCTAGCAGCCAGGAGCGGGGGGGCTTCAATGAGCAGTTCTTC. Translation gives CASSQERGGFNEQFF.

This chain joins TRBV2 and TRBJ1-2; D is perhaps TRBD1 (5 bases). The germline V gene encodes CDR1 SNHLY and CDR2 FYNNEI. The CDR3 is 15 residues long. Trimming removed 5 bases from V and 3 bases from J, with 16 bases in between. The CDR3 DNA sequence: TGTGCCAGCAGTATCGATCGGGTAGGGGACTATGGCTACACCTTC. It is translated as CASSIDRVGDYGYTF.

This clonotype was detected ten times or more. The chain couples TRBV7-8 to TRBJ1-1, with a tentative D call TRBD1 (5 bases). V dropped 4 bases and J dropped 3 bases, with 18 bases sitting between them. The CDR3 is made up of 16 amino acids. Germline CDR1 SGHVS, CDR2 FQNEAQ. The CDR3 DNA sequence: TGTGCCAGCAGCTCAAACTTGGACAATCCTTACACTGAAGCTTTCTTT. Translated, it gives CASSSNLDNPYTEAFF.

This clonotype occurred a few times. This chain links TRBV19 with TRBJ2-7; D assignment may be TRBD1 or TRBD2 (5 bases each). The V gene's germline CDR1 is LNHDA and CDR2 SQIVND (reference sequence). With 2 bases removed from V and 6 bases from J, the gap between germline ends came to 14 bases. CDR3 size: 14 residues. For the CDR3, the DNA is TGTGCCAGTAGTATAAATGGGGCCGGAGGCGAGCAGTACTTC. Its translation is CASSINGAGGEQYF. The full variable domain, with the rest looked up from reference TRBV19 and TRBJ2-7, is DGGITQSPKYLFRKEGQNVTLSCEQNLNHDAMYWYRQDPGQGLRLIYYSQIVNDFQKGDIAEGYSVSREKKESFPLTVTSAQKNPTAFYLCASSINGAGGEQYFGPGTRLTVT.

This clonotype showed up just a few times. This chain connects TRBV7-6 to TRBJ2-1, with D possibly matching TRBD2 (6 bases). This CDR3 is built from 12 residues. Per germline, CDR1 SGHVS and CDR2 FNYEAQ. Deletions cut 6 bases from V and 9 bases from J, with 12 bases between. The CDR3 nucleotides are TGTGCCAGCAGTTTGGGGGGACGTGAGCAGTTCTTC. Its translation: CASSLGGREQFF.

This clonotype was detected ten times or more. The DNA of the CDR3 is TGTGCCAGCAGCTTACGGGGAGCGGGGGGCCGCACAGATACGCAGTATTTT. Its protein is CASSLRGAGGRTDTQYF. This chain joins TRBV7-3 and TRBJ2-3; 9 bases align to TRBD2. CDR1 is SGHTA, CDR2 FQGTGA, per germline. The CDR3 totals 17 residues. The V segment lost 2 bases and the J segment 1 base; nucleotides outside the gene matches: 7. Full variable domain (missing parts from reference TRBV7-3 and TRBJ2-3): GAGVSQTPSNKVTEKGKYVELRCDPISGHTALYWYRQSLGQGPEFLIYFQGTGAADDSGLPNDRFFAVRPEGSVSTLKIQRTERGDSAVYLCASSLRGAGGRTDTQYFGPGTRLTVL.

J is TRBJ1-2 and V is TRBV5-4, with D tentatively TRBD1 (6 bases). The CDR3 covers 15 residues. The germline V gene encodes CDR1 SGHNT and CDR2 YYREEE (reference sequence). Trimming took 1 base from V and 5 from J, leaving 15 bases between them. Here the CDR3 reads CASSLKAGEKYGYTF. The CDR3 bases are TGTGCCAGCAGCTTGAAGGCAGGGGAGAAGTATGGCTACACCTTC.

This clonotype has at least ten counts. The rearrangement links TRBV7-2 to TRBJ2-1, with 8 bases that match TRBD2. CDR1 SGHTA and CDR2 FQGNSA come from the germline V gene. V lost 0 bases to trimming and J lost 2 bases; unmatched junction nucleotides: 3. The CDR3 runs 16 residues. Written as DNA, the CDR3 is TGTGCCAGCAGCTTAGCCGGGACTAGGACCTACAATGAGCAGTTCTTC. This gives the protein CASSLAGTRTYNEQFF.

This clonotype was detected only a few times. The chain recombines TRBV27 with TRBJ2-5; the match to TRBD2 covers 7 bases. V lost 5 bases and J lost 2; bases outside the gene matches: 8. The CDR3 totals 15 residues. Germline values: CDR1 MNHEY, CDR2 SMNVEV (reference sequence). CDR3 in amino acids: CASSLRPGLQETQYF. CDR3 coding DNA: TGTGCCAGCAGTCTCCGCCCGGGACTACAAGAGACCCAGTACTTC.

This clonotype was found a few times. The V call is TRBV5-4, the J call TRBJ1-1, with TRBD1 matching 8 bases. CDR1 SGHNT and CDR2 YYREEE come from the germline V gene (reference sequence). This CDR3 is 13 amino acids long. With V trimmed by 5 bases and J by 4 bases, 4 bases remained unmatched. CDR3 sequence: CASSWDRLTEAFF. The CDR3 DNA follows: TGTGCCAGCAGTTGGGACAGGCTCACTGAAGCTTTCTTT.

This clonotype turned up a few times. CDR3 nucleotide sequence: TGTGCCAGCAGCTTCGGGAGCGGGGGGGCAAGGGAGCTGTTTTTT. It codes for CASSFGSGGARELFF. This chain uses TRBV7-2 with TRBJ2-2; 10 bases fit TRBD2. Germline V lookup: CDR1 SGHTA, CDR2 FQGNSA. The CDR3 length is 15 residues. V lost 3 bases to trimming and J lost 9 bases; unmatched junction nucleotides: 7.

This chain uses TRBV2 with TRBJ1-1, with D perhaps TRBD1 (5 bases). V was shortened by 5 bases and J by 11 bases, with 9 bases between the two germline ends. CDR1 and CDR2 (germline): SNHLY, FYNNEI. The CDR3 spans 10 residues. DNA of the CDR3: TGTGCCAGCAGTCAGGGCGTGGCTTTCTTT. Its protein product is CASSQGVAFF.

This sequence joins TRBV25-1 and TRBJ1-1, with D unclear. The CDR3 totals 14 residues. Germline CDR1 reads MGHDK; CDR2 reads SYGVNS. The V gene lost 5 bases and the J gene lost 5 bases, with 15 bases spanning the gap. In nucleotides, the CDR3 is TGTGCCAGCAGTTACACTGACCTGGGAACTGAAGCTTTCTTT. This translates into CASSYTDLGTEAFF.